The 25 T cell receptor beta chains below all came from one sample that was sequenced in a study of blood T cell repertoires in COVID-19. Generated by immunoSEQ multiplex PCR, the TCRdb table keeps only in-frame clones and is missing some. The data show 360,000 or so clones, more than 85% seen once. Source material: PBMCs or T cells enriched from blood (not recorded which). The receptors were gathered from a woman younger than 45 who had recovered from COVID-19.

This clone was found a few times. The rearrangement links TRBV6-1 to TRBJ2-3; a possible D gene is TRBD1 (5 bases). Trimming removed 3 bases at V and 2 bases at J, with 9 bases between. Germline lookup yields CDR1 MNHNS and CDR2 SASEGT. The CDR3 spans 14 residues. CDR3 amino acids: CASSETVFTDTQYF. The CDR3 DNA reads TGTGCCAGCAGTGAGACAGTTTTCACAGATACGCAGTATTTT.

The rearrangement joins TRBV18 to TRBJ1-2; 8 bases are shared with TRBD1. Germline V gene sequence: CDR1 KGHSH, CDR2 LQKENI. The CDR3 length is 14 residues. V dropped 1 base and J dropped 3; count of bases not matched to a gene: 1. The CDR3 DNA reads as TGTGCCAGCTCACCACAACAGGGGGACTATGGCTACACCTTC. It encodes CASSPQQGDYGYTF.

The chain carries TRBV20-1 and TRBJ1-1; no definite D call. Per the germline V gene, CDR1 is DFQATT and CDR2 is SNEGSKA (reference sequence). The CDR3 runs to 11 residues. V lost 5 bases and J lost 4, with 8 bases in between. The CDR3 spells CSAAGLTEAFF. In nucleotides, the CDR3 is TGCAGTGCTGCGGGTCTCACTGAAGCTTTCTTT.

The table lists this clone with a count of one. V is TRBV4-1 and J is TRBJ1-2; TRBD1 might be the D (5 bases). Trimming removed 1 base from V and 0 bases from J, with 12 bases in between. Germline V lookup: CDR1 MGHRA, CDR2 YSYEKL. The CDR3 contains 16 residues. The CDR3 sequence: CASSQGVQVPNYGYTF. The CDR3 bases are TGCGCCAGCAGCCAAGGTGTACAGGTCCCTAACTATGGCTACACCTTC.

The chain recombines TRBV11-2 with TRBJ2-7; 9 bases map to TRBD2. The CDR3 is 17 amino acids. CDR1 SGHAT and CDR2 FQNNGV come from the germline V gene. The ends lost 7 bases at V and 3 bases at J; junction bases unmatched: 16. For the CDR3, the DNA is TGTGCCAGCACCCCACCGTGGGGCGGGGGGGGTAACTACGAGCAGTACTTC. It encodes CASTPPWGGGGNYEQYF.

In its sample, this clone was seen once. This chain connects TRBV7-9 to TRBJ2-1; D is undetermined. The germline V gene has CDR1 SEHNR and CDR2 FQNEAQ (reference sequence). Trimming removed 1 base from V and 4 bases from J, with 5 bases in between. The length of the CDR3 is 13 residues. The CDR3 DNA reads TGTGCCAGCAGCTTAGGGCAGTACAATGAGCAGTTCTTC. It is translated as CASSLGQYNEQFF.

The table lists this clone with a few counts. The chain couples TRBV5-1 to TRBJ1-1; D ambiguous. The germline V gene encodes CDR1 SGHRS and CDR2 YFSETQ. The V end lost 5 bases, the J end lost 5 bases, and 13 bases lay between the germline ends. The CDR3 extends over 13 amino acids. CDR3 nucleotides: TGCGCCAGCAGAAGAGGAGAAGGTACTGAAGCTTTCTTT. Amino acids: CASRRGEGTEAFF. The variable domain in full, with the rest retrieved from reference TRBV5-1 and TRBJ1-1, is KAGVTQTPRYLIKTRGQQVTLSCSPISGHRSVSWYQQTPGQGLQFLFEYFSETQRNKGNFPGRFSGRQFSNSRSEMNVSTLELGDSALYLCASRRGEGTEAFFGQGTRLTVV.

The chain links TRBV5-4 to TRBJ2-3, with 10 bases lining up with TRBD1. Per germline, CDR1 SGHNT and CDR2 YYREEE (reference sequence). This CDR3 is built from 15 residues. The V and J ends lost 3 bases and 5 bases, in that order; junction bases with no gene match: 6. The CDR3 DNA follows: TGTGCCAGCAGCTGGGACAGGGGTTCGGTAGATACGCAGTATTTT. Its protein product is CASSWDRGSVDTQYF. Full variable domain (missing parts from reference TRBV5-4 and TRBJ2-3): ETGVTQSPTHLIKTRGQQVTLRCSSQSGHNTVSWYQQALGQGPQFIFQYYREEENGRGNFPPRFSGLQFPNYSSELNVNALELDDSALYLCASSWDRGSVDTQYFGPGTRLTVL.

The gene calls are TRBV5-1 and TRBJ1-4; 9 nucleotides line up with TRBD1. Unmatched junction bases numbered 4, after V lost 4 bases and J lost 3 bases. Looked up from germline, CDR1 is SGHRS and CDR2 is YFSETQ. This CDR3 contains 15 residues. The DNA of the CDR3 is TGCGCCAGCAGCGGGACAGGGTCGGCTAATGAAAAACTGTTTTTT. It specifies CASSGTGSANEKLFF.

V is TRBV3-1 (or the pseudogene TRBV3-2) and J is TRBJ2-3, with 9 bases identical to TRBD1. The V gene end was trimmed by 3 bases and the J gene end by 6 bases; junction bases not matched to a gene: 7. The CDR3 runs to 15 residues. Looked up from germline, CDR1 is LGHDT and CDR2 is YNNKEL (reference sequence). CDR3 sequence (DNA): TGTGCCAGCAGCCATGAAGGGACAGGGCCCGATACGCAGTATTTT. It encodes CASSHEGTGPDTQYF.

This chain uses TRBV28 with TRBJ1-5; 12 bases align to TRBD1. The CDR3 is 15 residues long. J was trimmed by 2 bases and V by 7 bases; bases with no gene match: 3. The germline V gene encodes CDR1 MDHEN and CDR2 SYDVKM. The CDR3 reads CASTGTGGGNQPQHF. CDR3 DNA sequence: TGTGCCAGCACCGGGACAGGGGGCGGCAATCAGCCCCAGCATTTT.

This clone was counted a single time. The chain joins TRBV6-5 to TRBJ2-2; 8 bases line up with TRBD2. Germline CDR1 is MNHEY and CDR2 is SVGAGI. The CDR3 is 15 residues long. The ends lost 7 bases at V and 6 bases at J; junction bases unmatched: 10. The CDR3 sequence is CASTYGTRYSGELFF. The CDR3 DNA is TGTGCCAGCACCTACGGGACTAGGTATTCCGGGGAGCTGTTTTTT.

This chain uses TRBV7-2 with TRBJ2-1, with 9 bases matching TRBD1. This CDR3 region has 13 residues. V was pared by 7 bases and J by 10 bases, with 8 bases of the junction left unmatched. Germline V gene lookup returns CDR1 SGHTA and CDR2 FQGNSA. The CDR3 nucleotides are TGTGCCAGCAACCGCGGACAGGGGCAAGAGCAGTTCTTC. Protein product: CASNRGQGQEQFF.

This clone was seen only a few times. The CDR3 loop reads CASSPDRDYGYTF. The DNA for the CDR3 is TGTGCCAGCAGTCCTGACAGGGACTATGGCTACACCTTC. The V gene is TRBV2, the J gene TRBJ1-2; 7 nucleotides match TRBD1. The CDR3 extends over 13 amino acids. From germline, CDR1 is SNHLY and CDR2 FYNNEI. Trimming at V came to 5 bases and at J to 3 bases, leaving 3 bases not matched to a gene.

This clone has just one count. V usage is TRBV28 and J usage is TRBJ1-2, with D hard to call. V dropped 5 bases and J dropped 2 bases, with 12 bases sitting between them. CDR1 and CDR2 (germline): MDHEN, SYDVKM. This CDR3 contains 14 residues. This chain's CDR3 is CASSPLPLNYGYTF. The CDR3, as DNA: TGTGCCAGCAGTCCCCTACCGTTAAACTATGGCTACACCTTC.

V gene TRBV7-2 combines with J gene TRBJ1-2; the D is unclear. In germline, CDR1 is SGHTA, CDR2 FQGNSA. CDR3 length: 13 residues. V dropped 3 bases and J dropped 5 bases, with 10 bases sitting between them. The CDR3 sequence: CASSFAGRYGYTF. As DNA, the CDR3 is TGTGCCAGCAGCTTCGCCGGTCGGTATGGCTACACCTTC.

The CDR3: CASSQYPRRENIQYF. The DNA for the CDR3 is TGTGCCAGCAGCCAGTATCCGAGAAGGGAGAACATTCAGTACTTC. V gene TRBV3-1 (or the pseudogene TRBV3-2) combines with J gene TRBJ2-4; perhaps TRBD2 as D (5 bases). Trimming shortened V by 3 bases and J by 7 bases, and 16 bases separated the two germline ends. CDR1 and CDR2 (germline): LGHDT, YNNKEL (reference sequence). CDR3 length equals 15 residues.

The chain is built from TRBV10-3 and TRBJ2-7; 8 bases agree with TRBD1. Germline V gene lookup returns CDR1 ENHRY and CDR2 SYGVKD. Losses at the gene ends were 7 bases for V and 0 bases for J; bases not matched to a gene: 2. The CDR3 totals 13 residues. This chain's CDR3 is CAINRGISYEQYF. In nucleotides, the CDR3 is TGTGCCATCAACAGGGGGATCTCCTACGAGCAGTACTTC.

CDR3 in DNA: TGTGCCAGCAGTGACGCCCTTCGGCGGGAGTCTGGGGAGACCCAGTACTTC. It codes for CASSDALRRESGETQYF. The chain combines TRBV6-2 or TRBV6-3 with TRBJ2-5; 7 bases match TRBD2. CDR1 is MNHEY and CDR2 is SVGEGT in the germline V gene. The CDR3 extends over 17 amino acids. V was clipped by 5 bases and J by 5 bases; unmatched bases: 17.

The chain links TRBV9 to TRBJ1-6; D not resolved. The germline V and J ends were trimmed by 4 bases and 10 bases, with 9 bases remaining between them. The CDR3 has 12 amino acids. CDR1 and CDR2 (germline): SGDLS, YYNGEE. CDR3 residues: CASSRLGSPLHF. CDR3 bases: TGTGCCAGCAGCCGACTAGGGTCACCCCTCCACTTT.

This clone has just one count. The chain carries TRBV15 and TRBJ1-3; 7 positions match TRBD1. Germline CDR1 and CDR2: LNHNV and YYDKDF (reference sequence). Unmatched junction bases numbered 7, after V lost 6 bases and J lost 2 bases. CDR3 length equals 15 residues. This chain's CDR3 is CATRRDRDPGNTIYF. The CDR3, as DNA: TGTGCCACCAGACGCGACAGGGACCCTGGAAACACCATATATTTT.

CDR3 protein: CASSAGTSGPTDTQYF. In DNA form, the CDR3 reads TGTGCCAGCAGTGCCGGGACTAGCGGGCCCACAGATACGCAGTATTTT. The rearrangement joins TRBV2 to TRBJ2-3, with 12 bases identical to TRBD2. V lost 4 bases and J lost 2; bases outside the gene matches: 4. Germline CDR1 and CDR2: SNHLY and FYNNEI. The CDR3 totals 16 residues.

V is TRBV5-1 and J is TRBJ2-5; 8 bases agree with TRBD2. The CDR3 runs to 14 residues. The V gene's germline CDR1 is SGHRS and CDR2 YFSETQ. With 4 bases clipped from V and 4 bases from J, the junction kept 6 bases outside the gene matches. The CDR3: CASSPPGGAETQYF. Here the CDR3 DNA reads TGCGCCAGCAGCCCACCGGGGGGGGCAGAGACCCAGTACTTC. Supplemented by reference TRBV5-1 and TRBJ2-5, the full variable domain reads KAGVTQTPRYLIKTRGQQVTLSCSPISGHRSVSWYQQTPGQGLQFLFEYFSETQRNKGNFPGRFSGRQFSNSRSEMNVSTLELGDSALYLCASSPPGGAETQYFGPGTRLLVL.

The gene calls are TRBV7-2 and TRBJ1-5, with unresolved D. Deletions cut 4 bases from V and 2 bases from J, with 15 bases between. The CDR3 is 16 residues long. Germline values: CDR1 SGHTA, CDR2 FQGNSA. The CDR3 here is CASSSREGEGNQPQHF. The CDR3 nucleotides read TGTGCCAGCAGCTCTCGGGAGGGTGAGGGCAATCAGCCCCAGCATTTT.

The sample holds one count of this clone. The rearrangement joins TRBV24-1 to TRBJ1-1; 11 nucleotides match TRBD1. Germline-derived CDR1 and CDR2 are KGHDR and SFDVKD. V was pared by 9 bases and J by 2 bases, with 4 bases of the junction left unmatched. The CDR3 extends over 14 amino acids. CDR3 protein: CATEGQGANTEAFF. In DNA form, the CDR3 reads TGTGCCACCGAAGGACAGGGGGCTAACACTGAAGCTTTCTTT.